A selection of T cell receptor beta chains follows, all from one sample in a study of spatial heterogeneity in lung cancer. TCRdb used MiXCR to reprocess the 5' RACE reads, holding one entry per CDR3 protein. Among roughly 120,000 distinct CDR3 sequences listed, 12% were seen once. Sequenced here: PBMCs, sampled at follow-up. The receptors come from a male donor with early-stage non-small cell lung cancer. CDR3s include the opening cysteine and the closing phenylalanine or tryptophan. Fields, in order: J gene, V gene, CDR3 protein.

>TRBJ1-6|TRBV5-1
CASSPGQGESPLHF
>TRBJ1-4|TRBV6-2/TRBV6-3
CASSYTMYNEKLFF
>TRBJ2-1|TRBV4-1
CASSPPGTSGGSSYNEQFF
>TRBJ1-5|TRBV20-1
CSARETGPYQPQHF
>TRBJ2-7|TRBV5-1
CASSEATGGLYF
>TRBJ1-2|TRBV7-6
CASSPDGNYYGYTF
>TRBJ1-5|TRBV20-1
CSASPGVGASIQPQHF
>TRBJ2-5|TRBV4-3
CASSQAHAPGTSIPREETQYF
>TRBJ2-5|TRBV7-7
CASSPGQGRETQYF
>TRBJ1-1|TRBV12-3/TRBV12-4
CASSLASRGTGSFF
>TRBJ1-1|TRBV5-6
CASSPKWNTEAFF
>TRBJ2-3|TRBV12-3/TRBV12-4
CASTLDRGADTQYF
>TRBJ2-3|TRBV5-8
CASSLGASSTDTQYF
>TRBJ1-2|TRBV9
CASKGGDYGYTF
>TRBJ2-1|TRBV29-1
CSGGHGGAYNEQFF
>TRBJ2-7|TRBV28
CASSLIGEPDSYEQYF
>TRBJ2-6|TRBV29-1
CSVGTAGANVLTF
>TRBJ2-7|TRBV4-3
CASSLGPGSYEQYF
>TRBJ2-2|TRBV29-1
CSVAASLNTGELFF
>TRBJ2-7|TRBV28
CASGTSGGESYEQYF
>TRBJ2-1|TRBV12-3/TRBV12-4
CASRLQGGIYNEQFF
>TRBJ2-2|TRBV3-1
CASTGETTGELFF
>TRBJ1-6|TRBV9
CASSPGQGMSYNSPLHF
>TRBJ2-3|TRBV27
CASSFVGYRDTQYF
>TRBJ2-3|TRBV12-3/TRBV12-4
CASGDRVVTDTQYF
>TRBJ2-7|TRBV29-1
CSVVSSYEQYF
>TRBJ1-1|TRBV4-1
CASSQEGTWTLRDTEAFF
>TRBJ2-1|TRBV7-2
CASSPRTGRQVSGTYNEQFF
>TRBJ2-7|TRBV18
CASSPVGQNEQYF
>TRBJ2-5|TRBV6-5
CASSRQGGGETQYF
>TRBJ2-3|TRBV7-3
CASSSTYSTDTQYF
>TRBJ1-2|TRBV6-5
CASKDRGPNYGYTF
>TRBJ2-3|TRBV4-3
CASSQEPLDTQYF
>TRBJ1-5|TRBV12-3/TRBV12-4
CASSLRGKSNQPQHF
>TRBJ2-7|TRBV12-3/TRBV12-4
CASSDTGTGPYEQYF
>TRBJ2-1|TRBV29-1
CSARGAFEQFF
>TRBJ2-6|TRBV11-2
CASKMDVSGANVLTF
>TRBJ1-5|TRBV15
CATSRGTLLNQPQHF
>TRBJ2-1|TRBV6-5
CASSQSGGAVNEQFF
>TRBJ2-3|TRBV28
CASSLQTSLGLAGGTDTQYF
>TRBJ1-3|TRBV20-1
CSALDRGRGNTIYF
>TRBJ1-1|TRBV20-1
CSVKPGHTNTEAFF
>TRBJ2-1|TRBV7-2
CASSFTDAKQFF
>TRBJ1-2|TRBV28
CASRPSGTGGYTF
>TRBJ2-5|TRBV29-1
CSVEQGAVQETQYF
>TRBJ2-3|TRBV20-1
CSARPSGGAFTDTQYF
>TRBJ2-1|TRBV20-1
CSARDRRDRASNEQFF
>TRBJ1-1|TRBV6-2/TRBV6-3
CASSYRDIEAFF
>TRBJ2-2|TRBV2
CVSNPEANTGELFF